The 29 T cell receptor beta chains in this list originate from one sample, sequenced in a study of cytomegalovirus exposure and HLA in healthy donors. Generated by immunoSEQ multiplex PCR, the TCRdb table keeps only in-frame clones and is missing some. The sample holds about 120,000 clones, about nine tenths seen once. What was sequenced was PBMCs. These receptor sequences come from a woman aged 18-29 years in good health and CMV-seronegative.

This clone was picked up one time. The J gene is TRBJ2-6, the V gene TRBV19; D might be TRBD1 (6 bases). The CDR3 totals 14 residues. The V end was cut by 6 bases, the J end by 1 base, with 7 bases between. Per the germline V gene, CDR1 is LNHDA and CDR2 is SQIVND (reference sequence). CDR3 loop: CASRDSSGANVLTF. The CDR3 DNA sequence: TGTGCCAGTAGGGACAGTTCTGGGGCCAACGTCCTGACTTTC.

CDR3: CASSSGGEKLFF. CDR3 in DNA: TGTGCCAGTAGTAGCGGGGGAGAAAAACTGTTTTTT. The chain combines TRBV19 with TRBJ1-4, with D perhaps matching TRBD1 (5 bases). The CDR3 extends over 12 amino acids. Between the trimmed V and J ends, which lost 4 bases and 8 bases, there was a span of 8 bases. Germline V gene data show CDR1 as LNHDA and CDR2 as SQIVND (reference sequence).

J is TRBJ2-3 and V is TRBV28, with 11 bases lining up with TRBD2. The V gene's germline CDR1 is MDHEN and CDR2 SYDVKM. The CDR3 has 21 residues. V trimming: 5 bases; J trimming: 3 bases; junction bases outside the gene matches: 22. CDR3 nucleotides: TGTGCCAGCAGTCTCGATTTCACAGCCCTTAGCGGGAGGGCCGGGACAGATACGCAGTATTTT. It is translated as CASSLDFTALSGRAGTDTQYF.

The CDR3 DNA is TGCAGCGTTGGGACAGTTTTCTCCTACGAGCAGTACTTC. Amino acid sequence: CSVGTVFSYEQYF. The chain combines TRBV29-1 with TRBJ2-7; a possible D gene is TRBD1 (6 bases). CDR1 is SQVTM, CDR2 ANQGSEA, per germline. The V end was cut by 4 bases, the J end by 0 bases, with 10 bases between. The CDR3 length is 13 residues.

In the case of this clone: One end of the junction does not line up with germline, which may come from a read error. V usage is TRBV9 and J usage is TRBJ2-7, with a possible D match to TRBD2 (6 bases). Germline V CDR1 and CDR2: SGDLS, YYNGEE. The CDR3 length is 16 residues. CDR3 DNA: TGTGCCAGCAGCGTAGAAATGGGACTCGACTCCCACGAGCAGTACTTC. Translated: CASSVEMGLDSHEQYF.

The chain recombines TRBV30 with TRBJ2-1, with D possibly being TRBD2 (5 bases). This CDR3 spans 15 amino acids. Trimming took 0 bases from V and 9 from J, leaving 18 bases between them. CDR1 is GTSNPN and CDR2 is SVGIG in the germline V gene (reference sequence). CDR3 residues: CAWSVGEAAPGEQFF. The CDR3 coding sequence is TGTGCCTGGAGTGTAGGAGAAGCGGCTCCCGGTGAGCAGTTCTTC.

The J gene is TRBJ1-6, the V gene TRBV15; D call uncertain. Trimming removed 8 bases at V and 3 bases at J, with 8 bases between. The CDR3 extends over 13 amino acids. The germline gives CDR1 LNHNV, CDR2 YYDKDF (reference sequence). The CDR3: CATQSIYNSPLHF. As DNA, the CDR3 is TGTGCCACCCAATCAATCTATAATTCACCCCTCCACTTT.

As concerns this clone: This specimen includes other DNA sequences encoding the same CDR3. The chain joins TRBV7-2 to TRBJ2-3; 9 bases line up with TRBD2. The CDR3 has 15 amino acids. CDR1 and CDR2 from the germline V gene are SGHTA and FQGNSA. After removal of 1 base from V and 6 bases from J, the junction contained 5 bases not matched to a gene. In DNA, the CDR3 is TGTGCCAGCAGCTTAGGGCTAGCGGGAACCGATACGCAGTATTTT. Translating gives CASSLGLAGTDTQYF.

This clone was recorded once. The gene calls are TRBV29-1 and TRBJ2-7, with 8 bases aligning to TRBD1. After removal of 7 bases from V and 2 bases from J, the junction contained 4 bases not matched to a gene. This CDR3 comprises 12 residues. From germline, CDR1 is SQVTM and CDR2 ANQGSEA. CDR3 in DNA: TGCAGCGCCCAGGGGGCGACCTACGAGCAGTACTTC. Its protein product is CSAQGATYEQYF.

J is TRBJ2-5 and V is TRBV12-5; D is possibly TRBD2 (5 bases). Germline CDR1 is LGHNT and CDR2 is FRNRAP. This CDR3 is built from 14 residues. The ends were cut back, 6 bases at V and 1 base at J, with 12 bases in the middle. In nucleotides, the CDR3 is TGTGCTAGTGGACCTCCGACTATCCAAGAGACCCAGTACTTC. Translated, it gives CASGPPTIQETQYF.

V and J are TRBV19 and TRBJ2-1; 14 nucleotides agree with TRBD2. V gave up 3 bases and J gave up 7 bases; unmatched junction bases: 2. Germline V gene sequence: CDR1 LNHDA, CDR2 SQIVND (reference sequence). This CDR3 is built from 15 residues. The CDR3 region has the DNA TGTGCCAGTAGTATCGGGACTAGCGGGAGAAATGAGCAGTTCTTC. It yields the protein CASSIGTSGRNEQFF.

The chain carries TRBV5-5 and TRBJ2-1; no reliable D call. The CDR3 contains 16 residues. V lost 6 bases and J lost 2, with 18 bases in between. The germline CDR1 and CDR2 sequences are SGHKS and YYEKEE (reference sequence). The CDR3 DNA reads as TGTGCCAGCACTAAATTGAGAGTCCCAACCTACAATGAGCAGTTCTTC. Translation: CASTKLRVPTYNEQFF.

CDR3 residues: CASSGTGSYGYTF. The CDR3 region has the DNA TGTGCCAGCAGTGGGACAGGTTCATATGGCTACACCTTC. This chain connects TRBV28 to TRBJ1-2, with 8 bases aligning to TRBD1. CDR1 is MDHEN and CDR2 is SYDVKM in the germline V gene. The CDR3 loop spans 13 amino acids. V shed 5 bases, J shed 5 bases, and the junction held 4 bases outside the gene matches.

The CDR3 DNA reads as TGTGCCAGCAGTTTGCCCGGGACAGGGTCTAACTATGGCTACACCTTC. Protein sequence: CASSLPGTGSNYGYTF. The J gene is TRBJ1-2, the V gene TRBV28; 9 bases map to TRBD1. Germline V gene data show CDR1 as MDHEN and CDR2 as SYDVKM. The CDR3 totals 16 residues. The V and J ends lost 3 bases and 0 bases, in that order; junction bases with no gene match: 5.

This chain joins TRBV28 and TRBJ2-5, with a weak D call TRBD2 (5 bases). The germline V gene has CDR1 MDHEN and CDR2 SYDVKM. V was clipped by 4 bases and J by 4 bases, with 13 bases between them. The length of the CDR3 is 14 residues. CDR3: CASSWLDRGETQYF. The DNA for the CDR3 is TGTGCCAGCAGTTGGCTGGATCGGGGAGAGACCCAGTACTTC.

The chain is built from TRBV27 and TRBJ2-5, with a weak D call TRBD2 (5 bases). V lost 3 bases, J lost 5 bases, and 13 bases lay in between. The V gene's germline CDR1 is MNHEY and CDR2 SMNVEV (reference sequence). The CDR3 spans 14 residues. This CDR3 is CASSFTSTGETQYF. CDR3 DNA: TGTGCCAGCAGTTTCACCTCAACGGGGGAGACCCAGTACTTC.

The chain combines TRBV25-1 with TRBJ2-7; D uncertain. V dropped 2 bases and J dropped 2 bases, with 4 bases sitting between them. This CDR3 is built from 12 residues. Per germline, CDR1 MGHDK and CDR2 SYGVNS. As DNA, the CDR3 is TGTGCCAGCAGTGAACGGGCCTACGAGCAGTACTTC. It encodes CASSERAYEQYF.

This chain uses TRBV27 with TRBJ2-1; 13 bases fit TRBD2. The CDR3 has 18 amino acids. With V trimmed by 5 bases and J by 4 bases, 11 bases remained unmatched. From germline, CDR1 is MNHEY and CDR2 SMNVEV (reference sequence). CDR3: CASSTMRTSGSYYNEQFF. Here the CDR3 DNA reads TGTGCCAGCAGTACGATGCGGACTAGCGGGAGCTATTACAATGAGCAGTTCTTC.

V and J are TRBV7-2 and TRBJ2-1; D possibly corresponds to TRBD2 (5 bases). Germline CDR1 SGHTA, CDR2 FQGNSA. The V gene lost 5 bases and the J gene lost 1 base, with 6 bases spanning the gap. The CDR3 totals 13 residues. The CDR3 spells CASSRGSYNEQFF. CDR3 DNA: TGTGCCAGCAGCCGAGGGTCCTACAATGAGCAGTTCTTC.

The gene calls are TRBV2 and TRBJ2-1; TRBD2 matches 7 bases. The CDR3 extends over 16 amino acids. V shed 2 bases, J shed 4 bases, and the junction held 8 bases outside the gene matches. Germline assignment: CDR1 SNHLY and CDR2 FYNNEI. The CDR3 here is CASSERNLAVYNEQFF. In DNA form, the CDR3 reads TGTGCCAGCAGTGAAAGGAACCTAGCGGTATACAATGAGCAGTTCTTC.

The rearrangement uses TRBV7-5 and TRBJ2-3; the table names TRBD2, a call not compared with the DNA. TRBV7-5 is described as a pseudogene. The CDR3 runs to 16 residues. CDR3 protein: CVRSLTSGTSTDTQYF. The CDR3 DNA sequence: TGTGTCAGAAGCCTGACTAGCGGGACTAGCACAGATACGCAGTATTTT.

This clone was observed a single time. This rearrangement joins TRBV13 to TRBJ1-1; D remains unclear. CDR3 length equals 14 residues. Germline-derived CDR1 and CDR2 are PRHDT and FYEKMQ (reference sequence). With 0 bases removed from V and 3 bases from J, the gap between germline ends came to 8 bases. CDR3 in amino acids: CASSLGFGDTEAFF. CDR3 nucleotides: TGTGCCAGCAGCTTAGGGTTTGGAGACACTGAAGCTTTCTTT. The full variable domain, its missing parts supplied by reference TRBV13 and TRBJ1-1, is AAGVIQSPRHLIKEKRETATLKCYPIPRHDTVYWYQQGPGQDPQFLISFYEKMQSDKGSIPDRFSAQQFSDYHSELNMSSLELGDSALYFCASSLGFGDTEAFFGQGTRLTVV.

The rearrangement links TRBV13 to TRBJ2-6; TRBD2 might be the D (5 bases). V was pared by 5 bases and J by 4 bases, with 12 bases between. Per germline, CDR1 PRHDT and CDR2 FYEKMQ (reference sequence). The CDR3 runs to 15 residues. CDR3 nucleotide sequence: TGTGCCAGCAGCCGCGGACTCGGGGGGGCCAACGTCCTGACTTTC. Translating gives CASSRGLGGANVLTF.

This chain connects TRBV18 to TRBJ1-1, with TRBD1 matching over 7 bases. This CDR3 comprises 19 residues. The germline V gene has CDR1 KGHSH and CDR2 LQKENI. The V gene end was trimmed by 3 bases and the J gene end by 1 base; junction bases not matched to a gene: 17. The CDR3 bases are TGTGCCAGCTCACCTTATAATCTACTAGACAGGGCGGCGAACACTGAAGCTTTCTTT. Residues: CASSPYNLLDRAANTEAFF.

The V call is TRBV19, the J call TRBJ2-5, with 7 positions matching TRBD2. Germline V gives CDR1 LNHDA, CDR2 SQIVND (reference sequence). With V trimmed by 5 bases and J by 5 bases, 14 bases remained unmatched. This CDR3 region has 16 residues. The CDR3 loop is CASSPPSAGEGETQYF. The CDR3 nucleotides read TGTGCCAGTAGTCCCCCATCTGCGGGAGAGGGGGAGACCCAGTACTTC.

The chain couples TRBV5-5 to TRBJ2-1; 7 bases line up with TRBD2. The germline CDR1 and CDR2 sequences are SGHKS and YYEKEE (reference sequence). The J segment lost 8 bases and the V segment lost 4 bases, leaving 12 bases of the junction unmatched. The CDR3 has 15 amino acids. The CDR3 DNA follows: TGTGCCAGCAGCCTGGGGACTACCACGTTGGATGAGCAGTTCTTC. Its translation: CASSLGTTTLDEQFF.

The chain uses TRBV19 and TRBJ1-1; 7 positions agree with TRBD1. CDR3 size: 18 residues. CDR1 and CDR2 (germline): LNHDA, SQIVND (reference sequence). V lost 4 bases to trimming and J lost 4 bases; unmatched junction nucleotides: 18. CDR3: CASSRGLGRGRGLTEAFF. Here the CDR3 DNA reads TGTGCCAGTAGTAGGGGGTTGGGTAGGGGGCGAGGTCTCACTGAAGCTTTCTTT. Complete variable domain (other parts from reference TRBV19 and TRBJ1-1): DGGITQSPKYLFRKEGQNVTLSCEQNLNHDAMYWYRQDPGQGLRLIYYSQIVNDFQKGDIAEGYSVSREKKESFPLTVTSAQKNPTAFYLCASSRGLGRGRGLTEAFFGQGTRLTVV.

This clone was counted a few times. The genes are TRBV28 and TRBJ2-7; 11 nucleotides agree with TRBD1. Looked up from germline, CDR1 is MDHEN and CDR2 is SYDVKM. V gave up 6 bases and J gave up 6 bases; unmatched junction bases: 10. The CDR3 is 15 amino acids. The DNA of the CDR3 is TGTGCCAGCAGCCATTACGGCGGGACAGGGGGCGAGCAGTACTTC. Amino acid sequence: CASSHYGGTGGEQYF.

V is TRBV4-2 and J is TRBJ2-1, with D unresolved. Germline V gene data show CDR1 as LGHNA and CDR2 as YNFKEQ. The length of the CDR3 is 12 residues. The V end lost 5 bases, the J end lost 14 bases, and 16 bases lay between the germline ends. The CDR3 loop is CASSDSSSVKFF. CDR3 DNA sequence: TGTGCCAGCAGCGATTCGAGTTCGGTGAAGTTCTTC.